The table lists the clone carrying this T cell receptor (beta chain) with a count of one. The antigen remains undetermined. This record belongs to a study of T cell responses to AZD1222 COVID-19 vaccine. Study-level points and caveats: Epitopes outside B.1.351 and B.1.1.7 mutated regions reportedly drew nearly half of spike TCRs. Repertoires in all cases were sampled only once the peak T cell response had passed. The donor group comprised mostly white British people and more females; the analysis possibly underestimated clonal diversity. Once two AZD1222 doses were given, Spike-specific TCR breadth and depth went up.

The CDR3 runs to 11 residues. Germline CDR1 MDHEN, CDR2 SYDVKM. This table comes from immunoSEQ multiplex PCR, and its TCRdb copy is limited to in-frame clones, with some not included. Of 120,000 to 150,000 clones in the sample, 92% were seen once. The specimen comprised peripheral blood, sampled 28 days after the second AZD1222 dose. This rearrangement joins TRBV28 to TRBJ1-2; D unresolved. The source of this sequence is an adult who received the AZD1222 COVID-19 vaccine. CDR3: CAILGYGGYTF. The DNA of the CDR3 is TGTGCTATTTTAGGGTATGGTGGCTACACCTTC.